This TCR beta chain was recorded in a study of T cells in Graves' hyperthyroidism and ophthalmopathy. About the study: Before treatment of any kind, peripheral blood was taken at initial diagnosis.

This clonotype has only a few counts. The CDR3 length is 12 residues. CDR1 GTSNPN and CDR2 SVGIG come from the germline V gene (reference sequence). The ends lost 4 bases at V and 6 bases at J; junction bases unmatched: 3. Patients aged 18 to 65 with hyperthyroidism were newly diagnosed, with duration under 2 months. Investigators excluded patients with uncontrolled infection, other autoimmune disease, pregnancy or lactation. Thyroid ultrasound and orbital computed tomography, with clinical symptoms and serum thyroxine and TRAb, informed diagnoses. TCR beta CDR3 regions were amplified from RNA. The HTBI primer set served for first-round RT-PCR of the TCR CDR3. TCRdb fed the multiplex PCR reads into MiXCR, producing one record per CDR3 protein. The sample carries a few hundred thousand distinct CDR3 sequences, about a fifth recorded once.

The rearrangement links TRBV30 to TRBJ1-2; TRBD1 matches 9 bases. Material for sequencing was blood. This TCR was sampled from a man aged 18 to 35 with Graves' hyperthyroidism. In DNA form, the CDR3 reads TGTGCCTGGAACAGGGGGCGGGATGGCTACACCTTC. Translating gives CAWNRGRDGYTF.